Below, 24 T cell receptor beta chains from the same sample are listed, as sequenced in a study of T cell changes during pregnancy in multiple sclerosis. The data were produced by immunoSEQ multiplex PCR, yet TCRdb's version contains in-frame clones alone and is incomplete. The sample lists around 30,000 clones, 85% to 95% occurring once. The sample here was CD8+ T cells from peripheral blood mononuclear cells, taken before pregnancy. The receptors derive from a female donor with multiple sclerosis, enrolled in a pregnancy study.

V usage is TRBV19 and J usage is TRBJ2-1, with TRBD1 identical over 10 bases. V shed 5 bases and J 11 bases; nucleotides not matched to a gene: 15. Germline loops: CDR1 LNHDA, CDR2 SQIVND (reference sequence). The CDR3 covers 16 residues. The CDR3 here is CASSPHPGQGLYKQFF. Written as DNA, the CDR3 is TGTGCCAGTAGTCCCCACCCGGGACAGGGGCTGTACAAGCAGTTCTTC.

The CDR3 DNA reads TGCGCCAGCAGCTTGGGACAGGGCATAAATGAAAAACTGTTTTTT. As protein: CASSLGQGINEKLFF. The chain links TRBV5-1 to TRBJ1-4; TRBD1 matches 7 bases. CDR3 length: 15 residues. Germline V gene lookup returns CDR1 SGHRS and CDR2 YFSETQ. V was pared by 0 bases and J by 5 bases, with 4 bases of the junction left unmatched.

The CDR3 nucleotides read TGTGCCAGCAGTTTGGAGGGGCCAGACAATGAGCAGTTCTTC. Translation: CASSLEGPDNEQFF. The J gene is TRBJ2-1, the V gene TRBV27, with D possibly matching TRBD2 (6 bases). Germline lookup yields CDR1 MNHEY and CDR2 SMNVEV (reference sequence). The CDR3 has 14 amino acids. V lost 3 bases and J lost 5, with 11 bases in between.

The rearrangement joins TRBV19 to TRBJ2-2; no firm D call. CDR3 length: 14 residues. Trimming pared 3 bases from V and 5 bases from J, leaving 10 bases between. Germline lookup yields CDR1 LNHDA and CDR2 SQIVND (reference sequence). The CDR3 DNA reads as TGTGCCAGTAGTATGGGCCAATGGACCGGGGAGCTGTTTTTT. Translated, it gives CASSMGQWTGELFF.

The gene calls are TRBV9 and TRBJ2-2; TRBD2 aligns across 10 bases. This CDR3 contains 16 residues. V shed 4 bases, J shed 2 bases, and the junction held 5 bases outside the gene matches. CDR1 and CDR2 from the germline V gene are SGDLS and YYNGEE. The CDR3 DNA reads TGTGCCAGCAGCTCCCGGACTAGCGGAAACACCGGGGAGCTGTTTTTT. Amino acid sequence: CASSSRTSGNTGELFF. Full variable domain (remainder filled in from reference TRBV9 and TRBJ2-2): DSGVTQTPKHLITATGQRVTLRCSPRSGDLSVYWYQQSLDQGLQFLIQYYNGEERAKGNILERFSAQQFPDLHSELNLSSLELGDSALYFCASSSRTSGNTGELFFGEGSRLTVL.

The chain is built from TRBV27 and TRBJ2-7; TRBD1 matches 8 bases. The V gene end was trimmed by 5 bases and the J gene end by 7 bases; junction bases not matched to a gene: 7. The CDR3 has 13 residues. Germline CDR1 and CDR2: MNHEY and SMNVEV (reference sequence). CDR3 in DNA: TGTGCCAGCAGTGGGCAGGGGGCTCGGGAGCAGTACTTC. It specifies CASSGQGAREQYF.

J is TRBJ1-1 and V is TRBV29-1; a possible D gene is TRBD1 (5 bases). Germline CDR1 SQVTM, CDR2 ANQGSEA. V was clipped by 2 bases and J by 0 bases, with 7 bases between them. The CDR3 is made up of 13 amino acids. CDR3 coding DNA: TGCAGCGTTGAATCGGGGGTGAACACTGAAGCTTTCTTT. Amino acid sequence: CSVESGVNTEAFF.

The chain joins TRBV6-4 to TRBJ1-2, with TRBD1 matching 9 bases. This CDR3 contains 15 residues. Germline values: CDR1 MRHNA, CDR2 SNTAGT. Unmatched junction bases numbered 9, after V lost 6 bases and J lost 4 bases. The CDR3 loop is CASRPGQGIGYGYTF. The CDR3 DNA sequence: TGTGCCAGCAGGCCGGGACAGGGAATCGGCTATGGCTACACCTTC.

The chain is built from TRBV7-8 and TRBJ2-3, with a tentative D call TRBD2 (5 bases). CDR3 size: 17 residues. The V and J ends lost 6 bases and 0 bases respectively, with 19 bases between them. CDR1 is SGHVS and CDR2 is FQNEAQ in the germline V gene. The CDR3 region has the DNA TGTGCCAGCAGTTGGGATTTAAGAGAGGGTAGCACAGATACGCAGTATTTT. Protein product: CASSWDLREGSTDTQYF.

V gene TRBV7-3 combines with J gene TRBJ2-7; 10 bases map to TRBD1. Germline trimming cut 5 bases from V and 3 bases from J; bases unmatched to any gene: 1. Looked up from germline, CDR1 is SGHTA and CDR2 is FQGTGA. This CDR3 contains 13 residues. The DNA for the CDR3 is TGTGCCAGCAGCCGGGACAGGGGCTACGAGCAGTACTTC. This encodes CASSRDRGYEQYF. The variable domain in full, completed from reference TRBV7-3 and TRBJ2-7, reads GAGVSQTPSNKVTEKGKYVELRCDPISGHTALYWYRQSLGQGPEFLIYFQGTGAADDSGLPNDRFFAVRPEGSVSTLKIQRTERGDSAVYLCASSRDRGYEQYFGPGTRLTVT.

The chain combines TRBV15 with TRBJ2-1, with D tentatively TRBD2 (5 bases). V was shortened by 0 bases and J by 1 base, with 7 bases between the two germline ends. CDR3 length: 15 residues. Germline V gene data show CDR1 as LNHNV and CDR2 as YYDKDF (reference sequence). The CDR3 region has the DNA TGTGCCACCAGCAGAGAGAGGGCGTCCTACAATGAGCAGTTCTTC. This translates into CATSRERASYNEQFF.

This chain uses TRBV2 with TRBJ2-7, with D perhaps TRBD2 (5 bases). Germline V lookup: CDR1 SNHLY, CDR2 FYNNEI. Trimming took 8 bases from V and 2 from J, leaving 16 bases between them. CDR3 size: 14 residues. The DNA of the CDR3 is TGTGCCAGCTGGTTCGGCAGCGGACCCTACGAGCAGTACTTC. It is translated as CASWFGSGPYEQYF.

This sequence joins TRBV28 and TRBJ2-1; the match to TRBD2 covers 14 bases. The CDR3 has 16 amino acids. Unmatched junction bases numbered 6, after V lost 5 bases and J lost 6 bases. Germline V CDR1 and CDR2: MDHEN, SYDVKM. DNA of the CDR3: TGTGCCAGCAGTCGCGGACTAGCGGGAGGATTCAATGAGCAGTTCTTC. Amino acid sequence: CASSRGLAGGFNEQFF.

The chain uses TRBV2 and TRBJ1-1; D unclear. Germline V gene data show CDR1 as SNHLY and CDR2 as FYNNEI. The V end lost 9 bases, the J end lost 1 base, and 15 bases lay between the germline ends. There are 14 residues in the CDR3. The CDR3 region is CASLLGRQNTEAFF. The CDR3 coding sequence is TGTGCCAGTCTCCTGGGTCGACAGAACACTGAAGCTTTCTTT. Combining the CDR3 with reference TRBV2 and TRBJ1-1 gives the whole variable domain EPEVTQTPSHQVTQMGQEVILRCVPISNHLYFYWYRQILGQKVEFLVSFYNNEISEKSEIFDDQFSVERPDGSNFTLKIRSTKLEDSAMYFCASLLGRQNTEAFFGQGTRLTVV.

CDR3 DNA: TGTGCCAGCAGCGTAGTAGGGGGTGGGGCGGGAGACTACAATGAGCAGTTCTTC. Protein: CASSVVGGGAGDYNEQFF. The chain joins TRBV9 to TRBJ2-1, with a weak D call TRBD2 (7 bases). Germline values: CDR1 SGDLS, CDR2 YYNGEE. The CDR3 has 18 amino acids. Trimming cost V 0 bases and J 3 bases, with 19 bases left between them. Drawing the rest from reference TRBV9 and TRBJ2-1, the complete variable domain is DSGVTQTPKHLITATGQRVTLRCSPRSGDLSVYWYQQSLDQGLQFLIQYYNGEERAKGNILERFSAQQFPDLHSELNLSSLELGDSALYFCASSVVGGGAGDYNEQFFGPGTRLTVL.

The chain combines TRBV5-5 with TRBJ1-5, with D maybe TRBD1 (5 bases). The germline V gene encodes CDR1 SGHKS and CDR2 YYEKEE (reference sequence). The CDR3 extends over 14 amino acids. Trimming stripped 1 base from V and 9 bases from J, with 14 bases between. CDR3 residues: CASSLNPGLGPQHF. The DNA of the CDR3 is TGTGCCAGCAGCTTGAATCCAGGGTTAGGGCCCCAGCATTTT.

The chain joins TRBV4-1 to TRBJ1-1; weak D call: TRBD1 (6 bases). Germline CDR1 MGHRA, CDR2 YSYEKL. V shed 5 bases and J shed 1 base, with 11 bases lying between them. The CDR3 totals 14 residues. The CDR3: CASSVQGSNTEAFF. Written as DNA, the CDR3 is TGCGCCAGCAGCGTACAGGGTTCGAACACTGAAGCTTTCTTT.

J is TRBJ1-6 and V is TRBV7-2, with TRBD1 matching over 10 bases. CDR3 size: 17 residues. V was pared by 1 base and J by 8 bases, with 8 bases of the junction left unmatched. The germline V gene encodes CDR1 SGHTA and CDR2 FQGNSA. CDR3 residues: CASSLERQGARYSPLHF. The CDR3 DNA reads TGTGCCAGCAGCTTAGAAAGACAGGGGGCGCGATATTCACCCCTCCACTTT.

The chain carries TRBV27 and TRBJ2-2; D remains unclear. Germline V gene sequence: CDR1 MNHEY, CDR2 SMNVEV (reference sequence). V gave up 5 bases and J gave up 4 bases, with 8 bases separating them. The CDR3 runs to 13 residues. The chain's CDR3 is CASSPSPTGELFF. For the CDR3, the DNA is TGTGCCAGCAGTCCGAGTCCCACCGGGGAGCTGTTTTTT.

The rearrangement joins TRBV5-5 to TRBJ2-3; no definite D call. CDR3 length equals 14 residues. V dropped 3 bases and J dropped 2 bases, with 10 bases sitting between them. Germline V gives CDR1 SGHKS, CDR2 YYEKEE (reference sequence). CDR3 amino acids: CASSSSTYTDTQYF. The CDR3 region has the DNA TGTGCCAGCAGCTCCTCGACTTACACAGATACGCAGTATTTT.

This sequence joins TRBV4-1 and TRBJ1-5; TRBD1 aligns across 8 bases. The V gene end was trimmed by 3 bases and the J gene end by 2 bases; junction bases not matched to a gene: 12. Germline CDR1 and CDR2: MGHRA and YSYEKL. CDR3 length: 18 amino acids. CDR3 bases: TGCGCCAGCAGCCACCCGTATGGACAGGGCGGGGGCAATCAGCCCCAGCATTTT. Protein: CASSHPYGQGGGNQPQHF.

The chain links TRBV7-2 to TRBJ1-2; D is ambiguous. CDR3 length: 11 amino acids. Germline-derived CDR1 and CDR2 are SGHTA and FQGNSA. Trimming stripped 7 bases from V and 8 bases from J, with 11 bases between. Written as DNA, the CDR3 is TGTGCCAGCACCCCCTTGGCCGGCTACACCTTC. It specifies CASTPLAGYTF. Complete variable domain (other parts from reference TRBV7-2 and TRBJ1-2): GAGVSQSPSNKVTEKGKDVELRCDPISGHTALYWYRQSLGQGLEFLIYFQGNSAPDKSGLPSDRFSAERTGGSVSTLTIQRTQQEDSAVYLCASTPLAGYTFGSGTRLTVV.

This sequence joins TRBV7-9 and TRBJ2-3; D remains ambiguous. In germline, CDR1 is SEHNR, CDR2 FQNEAQ (reference sequence). Trimming removed 5 bases from V and 4 bases from J, with 10 bases in between. The CDR3 covers 13 residues. This CDR3 is CASSLPTPDTQYF. For the CDR3, the DNA is TGTGCCAGCAGCCTCCCTACCCCAGATACGCAGTATTTT.

This clone was counted a single time. This chain uses TRBV11-2 with TRBJ2-5; a possible D gene is TRBD1 (5 bases). V was shortened by 1 base and J by 4 bases, with 7 bases between the two germline ends. The CDR3 length is 13 residues. CDR1 is SGHAT, CDR2 FQNNGV, per germline. The CDR3 DNA is TGTGCCAGCAGCTTAGTAGGGGCAGAGACCCAGTACTTC. The encoded protein is CASSLVGAETQYF. Based on the CDR3 plus reference TRBV11-2 and TRBJ2-5, the full variable domain is EAGVAQSPRYKIIEKRQSVAFWCNPISGHATLYWYQQILGQGPKLLIQFQNNGVVDDSQLPKDRFSAERLKGVDSTLKIQPAKLEDSAVYLCASSLVGAETQYFGPGTRLLVL.